This record covers a single T cell receptor (beta chain). The antigen is unknown. This entry belongs to a study of OX40 agonist ivuxolimab in advanced cancers. Study-wide background: Over 30% of patients had received prior checkpoint inhibitor therapy. Partial responses were achieved by three patients, of whom one had hepatocellular carcinoma and two had cutaneous melanoma. Study-wide results and caveats: There was clonal expansion of CD4+ and CD8+ blood T cells by week 6 at 0.1 to 3.0 mg/kg.

Germline CDR1 SGHTA, CDR2 FQGNSA. The junction had 6 bases not matched to a gene; V was cut back by 1 base and J by 4 bases. The CDR3 covers 15 residues. Autoimmune disease history or systemic immunosuppression led to patient exclusion. The table came from immunoSEQ multiplex PCR; TCRdb's copy has only in-frame clones and leaves some out. The data show around 40,000 clones, with around 85% seen just once and 0.38% held by the top ten. This rearrangement joins TRBV7-2 to TRBJ2-5, with 7 bases fitting TRBD1. The receptor comes from an adult with an advanced solid tumor such as melanoma, head and neck, liver or kidney cancer. Sequenced material: CD4+ or CD8+ T cells sorted from blood, taken in a trial of the OX40 agonist ivuxolimab. Written as DNA, the CDR3 is TGTGCCAGCAGCTTAGGAGGGGGCCGCGTAGAGACCCAGTACTTC. Encoded protein: CASSLGGGRVETQYF. Based on the CDR3 plus reference TRBV7-2 and TRBJ2-5, the full variable domain is GAGVSQSPSNKVTEKGKDVELRCDPISGHTALYWYRQSLGQGLEFLIYFQGNSAPDKSGLPSDRFSAERTGGSVSTLTIQRTQQEDSAVYLCASSLGGGRVETQYFGPGTRLLVL.